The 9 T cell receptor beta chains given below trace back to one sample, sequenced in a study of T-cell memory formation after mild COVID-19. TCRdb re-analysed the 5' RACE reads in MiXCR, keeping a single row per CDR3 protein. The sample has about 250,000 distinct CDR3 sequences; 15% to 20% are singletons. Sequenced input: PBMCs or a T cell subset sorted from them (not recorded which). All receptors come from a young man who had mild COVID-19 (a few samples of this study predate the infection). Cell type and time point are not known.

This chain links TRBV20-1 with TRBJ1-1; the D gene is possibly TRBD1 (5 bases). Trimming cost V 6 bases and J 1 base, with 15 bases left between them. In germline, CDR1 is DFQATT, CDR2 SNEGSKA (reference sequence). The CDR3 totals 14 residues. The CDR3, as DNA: TGCAGTGCCCCCTTGGCGGGGGAGAACACTGAAGCTTTCTTT. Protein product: CSAPLAGENTEAFF.

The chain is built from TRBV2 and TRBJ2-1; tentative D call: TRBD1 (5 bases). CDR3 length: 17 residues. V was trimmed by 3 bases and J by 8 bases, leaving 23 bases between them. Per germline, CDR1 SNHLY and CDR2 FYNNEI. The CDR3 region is CASSDQSVQIRVDEQFF. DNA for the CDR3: TGTGCCAGCAGTGATCAGTCTGTACAAATCAGGGTCGATGAGCAGTTCTTC.

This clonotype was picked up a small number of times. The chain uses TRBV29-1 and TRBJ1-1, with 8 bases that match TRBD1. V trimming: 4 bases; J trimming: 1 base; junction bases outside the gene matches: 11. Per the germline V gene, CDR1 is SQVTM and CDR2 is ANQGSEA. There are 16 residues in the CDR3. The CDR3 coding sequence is TGCAGCGTTGGGGAGACAGGGGCCGGATCGAACACTGAAGCTTTCTTT. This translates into CSVGETGAGSNTEAFF. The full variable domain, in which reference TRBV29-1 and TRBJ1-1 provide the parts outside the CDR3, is SAVISQKPSRDICQRGTSLTIQCQVDSQVTMMFWYRQQPGQSLTLIATANQGSEATYESGFVIDKFPISRPNLTFSTLTVSNMSPEDSSIYLCSVGETGAGSNTEAFFGQGTRLTVV.

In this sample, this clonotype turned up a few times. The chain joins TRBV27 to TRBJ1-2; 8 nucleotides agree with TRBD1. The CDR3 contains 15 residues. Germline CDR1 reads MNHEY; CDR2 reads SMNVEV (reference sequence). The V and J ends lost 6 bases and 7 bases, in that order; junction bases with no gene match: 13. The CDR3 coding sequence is TGTGCCAGCAGCCCCCGGACGCAGGGGGCGTTTGGCTACACCTTC. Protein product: CASSPRTQGAFGYTF.

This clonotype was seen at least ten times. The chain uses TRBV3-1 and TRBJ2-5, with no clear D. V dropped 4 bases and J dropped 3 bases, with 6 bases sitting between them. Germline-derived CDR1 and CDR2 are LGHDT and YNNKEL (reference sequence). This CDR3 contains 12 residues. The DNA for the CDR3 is TGTGCCAGCAGCCGCCCAAAAGAGACCCAGTACTTC. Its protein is CASSRPKETQYF.

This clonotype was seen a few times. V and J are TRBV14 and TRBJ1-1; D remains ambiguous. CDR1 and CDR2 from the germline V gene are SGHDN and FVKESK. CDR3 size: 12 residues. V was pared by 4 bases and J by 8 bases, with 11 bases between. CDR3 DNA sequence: TGTGCCAGCAGCCCGAGCTTTAGGGAAGCTTTCTTT. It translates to CASSPSFREAFF.

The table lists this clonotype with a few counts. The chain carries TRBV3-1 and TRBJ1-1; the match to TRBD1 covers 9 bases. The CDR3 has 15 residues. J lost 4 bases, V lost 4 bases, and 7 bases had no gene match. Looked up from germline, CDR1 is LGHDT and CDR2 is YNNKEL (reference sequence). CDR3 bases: TGTGCCAGCAGCCCTCGGACAGGGGCCCTCACTGAAGCTTTCTTT. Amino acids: CASSPRTGALTEAFF.

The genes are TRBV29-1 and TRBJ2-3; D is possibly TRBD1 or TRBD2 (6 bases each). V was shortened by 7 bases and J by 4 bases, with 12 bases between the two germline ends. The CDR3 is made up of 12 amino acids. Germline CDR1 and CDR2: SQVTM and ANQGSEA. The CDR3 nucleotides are TGCAGCGCTGTCGGGGGCCCAGATACGCAGTATTTT. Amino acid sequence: CSAVGGPDTQYF.

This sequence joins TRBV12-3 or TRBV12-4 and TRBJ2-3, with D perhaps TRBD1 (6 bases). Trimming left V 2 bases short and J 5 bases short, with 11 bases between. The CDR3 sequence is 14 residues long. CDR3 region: CASSLMGAEDTQYF. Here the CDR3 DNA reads TGTGCCAGCAGTTTAATGGGGGCGGAAGATACGCAGTATTTT.